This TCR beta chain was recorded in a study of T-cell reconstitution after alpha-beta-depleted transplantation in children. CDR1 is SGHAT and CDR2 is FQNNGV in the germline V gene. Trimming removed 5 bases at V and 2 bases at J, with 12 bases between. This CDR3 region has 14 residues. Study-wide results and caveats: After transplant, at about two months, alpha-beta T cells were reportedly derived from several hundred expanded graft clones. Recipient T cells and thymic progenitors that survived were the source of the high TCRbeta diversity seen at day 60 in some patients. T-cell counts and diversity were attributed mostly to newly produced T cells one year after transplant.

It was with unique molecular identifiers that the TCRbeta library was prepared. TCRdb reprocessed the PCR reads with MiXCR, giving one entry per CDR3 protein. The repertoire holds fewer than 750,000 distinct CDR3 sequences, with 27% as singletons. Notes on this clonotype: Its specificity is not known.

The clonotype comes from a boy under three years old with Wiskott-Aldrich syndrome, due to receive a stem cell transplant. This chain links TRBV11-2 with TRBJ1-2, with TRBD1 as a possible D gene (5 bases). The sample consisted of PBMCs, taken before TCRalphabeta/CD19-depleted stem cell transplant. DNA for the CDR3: TGTGCCAGCAGCCCGGACATGGCGAACTATGGCTACACCTTC. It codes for CASSPDMANYGYTF.